A single sample gave rise to the 13 T cell receptor beta chains below, sequenced in a study of T cell changes during pregnancy in multiple sclerosis. The assay was immunoSEQ multiplex PCR, and TCRdb's table has in-frame clones only and misses some. The top ten clones hold around 2% of a sample with tens of thousands of clones, roughly 92% of them seen once. The input for sequencing was peripheral blood, taken in the second trimester of pregnancy. These receptors were obtained from a female donor with multiple sclerosis, enrolled in a pregnancy study.

V usage is TRBV29-1 and J usage is TRBJ2-3; TRBD1 is a possible D gene (5 bases). The CDR3 contains 14 residues. Between the trimmed V and J ends, which lost 4 bases and 4 bases, there was a span of 15 bases. CDR1 and CDR2 from the germline V gene are SQVTM and ANQGSEA. CDR3 residues: CSVARDMLSDTQYF. The CDR3, as DNA: TGCAGCGTTGCCAGGGATATGTTGTCAGATACGCAGTATTTT.

The V and J genes are TRBV29-1 and TRBJ1-2, with 7 bases identical to TRBD1. The CDR3 is 13 amino acids. CDR1 SQVTM and CDR2 ANQGSEA come from the germline V gene. The V gene end was trimmed by 7 bases and the J gene end by 6 bases; junction bases not matched to a gene: 11. CDR3 in amino acids: CSALLDREDGYTF. CDR3 sequence (DNA): TGCAGCGCCCTACTCGACAGGGAGGATGGCTACACCTTC.

The J gene is TRBJ1-3, the V gene TRBV28; D perhaps matches TRBD1 (5 bases). Per the germline V gene, CDR1 is MDHEN and CDR2 is SYDVKM. The CDR3 loop spans 13 amino acids. V lost 5 bases to trimming and J lost 7 bases, with 12 bases between them. The CDR3 DNA sequence: TGTGCCAGCAGTCCCGACGGGGGGAACACCATATATTTT. Residues: CASSPDGGNTIYF.

The CDR3 DNA reads TGTGCCAGCAGCTTATCGACAGGGGTTGGGGCCACTGAAGCTTTCTTT. Translation: CASSLSTGVGATEAFF. The chain recombines TRBV11-2 with TRBJ1-1; 8 bases are shared with TRBD1. Trimming at V came to 2 bases and at J to 4 bases, leaving 9 bases not matched to a gene. This CDR3 has 16 residues. Germline CDR1 reads SGHAT; CDR2 reads FQNNGV.

This chain links TRBV16 with TRBJ1-2, with TRBD1 as a possible D gene (6 bases). The ends were cut back, 0 bases at V and 9 bases at J, with 14 bases in the middle. This CDR3 spans 14 amino acids. Germline-derived CDR1 and CDR2 are KGHSY and FQNENV. The CDR3 loop is CASSQSQGSFRYTF. As DNA, the CDR3 is TGTGCCAGCAGCCAATCCCAGGGGTCTTTTCGCTACACCTTC.

This chain uses TRBV7-9 with TRBJ2-5; possibly TRBD2 for D (6 bases). Between the trimmed V and J ends, which lost 7 bases and 4 bases, there was a span of 22 bases. CDR3 length equals 16 residues. Germline-derived CDR1 and CDR2 are SEHNR and FQNEAQ (reference sequence). As DNA, the CDR3 is TGTGCCAGCACCCAAACCACCGGGACTCAGGGAGAGACCCAGTACTTC. Translated: CASTQTTGTQGETQYF. Variable domain in full (rest from reference TRBV7-9 and TRBJ2-5): DTGVSQNPRHKITKRGQNVTFRCDPISEHNRLYWYRQTLGQGPEFLTYFQNEAQLEKSRLLSDRFSAERPKGSFSTLEIQRTEQGDSAMYLCASTQTTGTQGETQYFGPGTRLLVL.

V gene TRBV4-1 combines with J gene TRBJ1-2, with TRBD1 matching over 7 bases. The CDR3 runs 16 residues. CDR1 MGHRA and CDR2 YSYEKL come from the germline V gene. The V gene end was trimmed by 0 bases and the J gene end by 4 bases; junction bases not matched to a gene: 8. In DNA, the CDR3 is TGCGCCAGCAGCCAAGATCGACAGGGAAGGATCTATGGCTACACCTTC. It translates to CASSQDRQGRIYGYTF.

In regard to this clone: The same CDR3 is also encoded by other DNA sequences in this sample. The chain has TRBV29-1 and TRBJ2-5, with TRBD2 matching 12 bases. Germline CDR1 is SQVTM and CDR2 is ANQGSEA. With V trimmed by 5 bases and J by 5 bases, 0 bases remained unmatched. CDR3 size: 12 residues. The CDR3 region has the DNA TGCAGCGTTCTAGCGGGGGGGGAGACCCAGTACTTC. It translates to CSVLAGGETQYF.

This chain links TRBV18 with TRBJ2-4; possibly TRBD1 for D (6 bases). Between the trimmed V and J ends, which lost 6 bases and 2 bases, there was a span of 11 bases. This CDR3 region has 14 residues. Germline V CDR1 and CDR2: KGHSH, LQKENI. In nucleotides, the CDR3 is TGTGCCAGCTCCCCCAGGGGTTCCAAAAACATTCAGTACTTC. Translated: CASSPRGSKNIQYF.

V gene TRBV6-1 combines with J gene TRBJ2-2, with D possibly being TRBD1 (6 bases). Trimming removed 7 bases from V and 2 bases from J, with 14 bases in between. The CDR3 contains 15 residues. Germline CDR1 and CDR2: MNHNS and SASEGT. The CDR3 nucleotides are TGTGCCAGCATCTTTGGACAGACAAACACCGGGGAGCTGTTTTTT. It codes for CASIFGQTNTGELFF.

The chain carries TRBV25-1 and TRBJ1-3; no clear D. V was shortened by 2 bases and J by 0 bases, with 11 bases between the two germline ends. From germline, CDR1 is MGHDK and CDR2 SYGVNS. The CDR3 has 16 amino acids. CDR3 in DNA: TGTGCCAGCAGTGAACGGAGGCCAGCCTCTGGAAACACCATATATTTT. Translated: CASSERRPASGNTIYF. The entire variable domain, with the rest obtained from reference TRBV25-1 and TRBJ1-3, is as follows: EADIYQTPRYLVIGTGKKITLECSQTMGHDKMYWYQQDPGMELHLIHYSYGVNSTEKGDLSSESTVSRIRTEHFPLTLESARPSHTSQYLCASSERRPASGNTIYFGEGSWLTVV.

V and J are TRBV27 and TRBJ2-3; D not resolved. The germline CDR1 and CDR2 sequences are MNHEY and SMNVEV (reference sequence). The CDR3 sequence is 13 residues long. The V end was cut by 6 bases, the J end by 0 bases, with 7 bases between. This CDR3 is CASSRTSTDTQYF. DNA of the CDR3: TGTGCCAGCAGCAGAACAAGCACAGATACGCAGTATTTT.

CDR3 in amino acids: CASSLWGGDYGYTF. DNA for the CDR3: TGTGCCAGCAGTTTATGGGGGGGGGACTATGGCTACACCTTC. J is TRBJ1-2 and V is TRBV27, with a possible D match to TRBD1 (5 bases). Germline-derived CDR1 and CDR2 are MNHEY and SMNVEV (reference sequence). The CDR3 has 14 amino acids. Trimming took 1 base from V and 3 from J, leaving 9 bases between them.